This entry concerns a single TCR beta chain. Its matching antigen is unknown. This specimen comes from a study of T cell responses to AZD1222 COVID-19 vaccine. Notes on the study in general: Baseline seropositivity characterized only a handful of AZD1222 recipients.

Trimming stripped 3 bases from V and 3 bases from J, with 3 bases between. The CDR3 has 12 residues. Second-dose intervals near 4 or 12 weeks were combined. Produced via immunoSEQ multiplex PCR; TCRdb's table is partial and in-frame only. The top ten hold approximately 4.6% of the sample, which has about 160,000 clones, approximately 94% seen once. Sequencing used peripheral blood, obtained 28 days after the second AZD1222 dose. J is TRBJ2-1 and V is TRBV12-3 or TRBV12-4, with D unclear. The sequence was obtained from an adult who received the AZD1222 COVID-19 vaccine. CDR3 in amino acids: CASSFIYNEQFF. CDR3 DNA sequence: TGTGCCAGCAGTTTTATCTACAATGAGCAGTTCTTC.